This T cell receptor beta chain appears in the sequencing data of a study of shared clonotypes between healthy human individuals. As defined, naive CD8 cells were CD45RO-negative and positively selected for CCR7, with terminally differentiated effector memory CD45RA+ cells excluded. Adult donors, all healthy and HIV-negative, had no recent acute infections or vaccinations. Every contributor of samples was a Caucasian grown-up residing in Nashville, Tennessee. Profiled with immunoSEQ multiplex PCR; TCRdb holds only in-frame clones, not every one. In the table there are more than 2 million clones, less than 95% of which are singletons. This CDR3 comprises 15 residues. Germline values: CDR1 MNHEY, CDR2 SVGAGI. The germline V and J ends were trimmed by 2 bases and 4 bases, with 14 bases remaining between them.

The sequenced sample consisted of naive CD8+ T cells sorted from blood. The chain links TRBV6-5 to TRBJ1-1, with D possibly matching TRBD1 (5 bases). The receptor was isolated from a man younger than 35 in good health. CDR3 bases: TGTGCCAGCAGTTACGATCAGGGCACGAGCACTGAAGCTTTCTTT. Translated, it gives CASSYDQGTSTEAFF.